This T cell receptor (beta chain) was observed in a study of cytomegalovirus exposure and HLA in healthy donors. The study drew the donors from its approximately 110-subject validation cohort, separate from the roughly 700-subject first cohort. Germline CDR1 SGDLS, CDR2 YYNGEE. This CDR3 is built from 14 residues. V was clipped by 3 bases and J by 1 base, with 10 bases between them. Sequencing was performed with immunoSEQ multiplex PCR; in TCRdb, only in-frame clones are kept and a portion is missing. The table has about 220,000 clones, approximately 88% seen once. This TCR was sampled from a woman aged 25 to 39 in good health and CMV-seropositive. The chain carries TRBV9 and TRBJ1-1; a weak D match, TRBD1 (5 bases). Sequencing was performed on PBMCs. The chain's CDR3 is CASSGRDGNTEAFF. DNA of the CDR3: TGTGCCAGCAGCGGACGGGACGGGAACACTGAAGCTTTCTTT.